In this sample, the clone carrying this TCR beta chain turned up once. This CDR3 spans 12 amino acids. The V gene lost 5 bases and the J gene lost 0 bases, with 5 bases spanning the gap. Germline V gene data show CDR1 as SNHLY and CDR2 as FYNNEI. This record belongs to a study of blood T cell repertoires in COVID-19. Produced via immunoSEQ multiplex PCR; TCRdb's table is partial and in-frame only. The sample yields about 160,000 clones, over 80% seen once. This TCR was sampled from a man under 40 with COVID-19, enrolled during active disease. The sequencing input was peripheral blood. The J gene is TRBJ2-7, the V gene TRBV2; D not certain. The CDR3 reads CASSSTSYEQYF. The CDR3 bases are TGTGCCAGCAGTTCTACCTCCTACGAGCAGTACTTC.